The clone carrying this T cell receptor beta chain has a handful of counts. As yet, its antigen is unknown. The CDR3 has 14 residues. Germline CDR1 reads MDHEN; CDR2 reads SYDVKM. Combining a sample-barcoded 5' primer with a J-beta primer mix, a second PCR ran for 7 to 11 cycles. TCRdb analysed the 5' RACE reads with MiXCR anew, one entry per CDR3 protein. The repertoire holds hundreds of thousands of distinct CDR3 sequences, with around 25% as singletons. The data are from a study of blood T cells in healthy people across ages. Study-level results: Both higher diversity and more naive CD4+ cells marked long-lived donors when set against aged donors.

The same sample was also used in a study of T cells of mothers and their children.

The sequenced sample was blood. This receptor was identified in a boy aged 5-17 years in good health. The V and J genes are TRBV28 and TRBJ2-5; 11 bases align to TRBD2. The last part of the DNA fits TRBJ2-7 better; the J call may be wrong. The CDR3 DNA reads TGTGCCAGCGGTGAGACTAGCGGGGTCTACGAGCAGTACTTC. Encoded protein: CASGETSGVYEQYF.